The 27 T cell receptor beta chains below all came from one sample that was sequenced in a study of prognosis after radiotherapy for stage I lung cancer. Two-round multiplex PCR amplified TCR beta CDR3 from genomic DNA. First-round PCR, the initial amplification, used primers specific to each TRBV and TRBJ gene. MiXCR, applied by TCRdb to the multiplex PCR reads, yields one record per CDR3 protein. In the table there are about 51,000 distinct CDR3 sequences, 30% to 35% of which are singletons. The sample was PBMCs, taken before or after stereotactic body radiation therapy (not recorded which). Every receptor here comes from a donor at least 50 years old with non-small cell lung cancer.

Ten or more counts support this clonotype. The CDR3 DNA sequence: TGTGCCAGTAGTATGTTGGGGGAAGAGGTGCATGGCTACACCTTC. Protein sequence: CASSMLGEEVHGYTF. The chain uses TRBV19 and TRBJ1-2, with a weak D call TRBD1 (5 bases). CDR3 length: 15 amino acids. The germline CDR1 and CDR2 sequences are LNHDA and SQIVND (reference sequence). V was shortened by 3 bases and J by 6 bases, with 17 bases between the two germline ends.

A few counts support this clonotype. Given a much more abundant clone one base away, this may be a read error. The CDR3 loop is CASSEGAANTEAFF. DNA for the CDR3: TGTGCCAGCAGTGAAGGGGCAGCGAACACTGAAGCTTTCTTT. The rearrangement links TRBV6-2 or TRBV6-3 to TRBJ1-1, with D perhaps TRBD1 (5 bases). Germline CDR1 and CDR2: MNHEY and SVGEGT. This CDR3 contains 14 residues. Trimming stripped 5 bases from V and 1 base from J, with 11 bases between.

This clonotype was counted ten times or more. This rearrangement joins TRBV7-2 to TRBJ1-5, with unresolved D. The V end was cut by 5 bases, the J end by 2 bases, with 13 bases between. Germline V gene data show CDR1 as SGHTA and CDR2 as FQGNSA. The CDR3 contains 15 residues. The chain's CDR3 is CASSQGAGGNQPQHF. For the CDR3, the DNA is TGTGCCAGCAGCCAAGGTGCCGGCGGCAATCAGCCCCAGCATTTT.

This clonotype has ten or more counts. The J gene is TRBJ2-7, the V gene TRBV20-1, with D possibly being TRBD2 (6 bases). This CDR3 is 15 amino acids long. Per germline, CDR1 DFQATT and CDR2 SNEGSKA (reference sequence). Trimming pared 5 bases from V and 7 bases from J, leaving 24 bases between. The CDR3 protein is CSAREGPAGLREQYF. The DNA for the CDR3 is TGCAGTGCTCGCGAGGGGCCGGCGGGGCTCCGGGAGCAGTACTTC.

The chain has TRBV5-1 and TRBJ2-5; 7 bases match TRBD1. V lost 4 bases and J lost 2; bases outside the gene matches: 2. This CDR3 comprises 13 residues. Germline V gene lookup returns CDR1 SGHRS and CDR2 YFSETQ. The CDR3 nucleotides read TGCGCCAGCAGCGGGGGACAGCAAGAGACCCAGTACTTC. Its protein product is CASSGGQQETQYF.

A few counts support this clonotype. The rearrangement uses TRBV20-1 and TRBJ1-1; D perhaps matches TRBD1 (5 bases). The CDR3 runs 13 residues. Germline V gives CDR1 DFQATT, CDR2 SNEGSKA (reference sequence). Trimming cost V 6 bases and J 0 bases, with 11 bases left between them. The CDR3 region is CSAWTDMNTEAFF. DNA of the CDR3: TGCAGTGCCTGGACGGACATGAACACTGAAGCTTTCTTT.

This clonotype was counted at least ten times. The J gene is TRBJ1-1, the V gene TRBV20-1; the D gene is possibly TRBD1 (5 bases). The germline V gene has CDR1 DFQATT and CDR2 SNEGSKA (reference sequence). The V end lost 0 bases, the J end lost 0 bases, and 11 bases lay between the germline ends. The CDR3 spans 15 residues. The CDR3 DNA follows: TGCAGTGCTAGAGATCAGGGAGGGGTGAACACTGAAGCTTTCTTT. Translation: CSARDQGGVNTEAFF.

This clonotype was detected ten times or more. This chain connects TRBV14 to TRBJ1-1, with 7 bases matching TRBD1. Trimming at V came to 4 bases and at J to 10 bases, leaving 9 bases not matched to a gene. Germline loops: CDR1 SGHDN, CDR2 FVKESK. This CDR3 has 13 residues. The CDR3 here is CASSPLRGRGAFF. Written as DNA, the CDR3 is TGTGCCAGCAGCCCCTTAAGGGGGCGCGGAGCTTTCTTT.

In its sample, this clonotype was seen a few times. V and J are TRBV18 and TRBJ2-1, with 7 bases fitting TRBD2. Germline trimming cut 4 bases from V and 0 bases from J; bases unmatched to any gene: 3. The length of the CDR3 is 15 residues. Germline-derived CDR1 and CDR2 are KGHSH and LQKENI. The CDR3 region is CASSLGRSSYNEQFF. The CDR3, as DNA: TGTGCCAGCTCACTCGGGAGGAGCTCCTACAATGAGCAGTTCTTC.

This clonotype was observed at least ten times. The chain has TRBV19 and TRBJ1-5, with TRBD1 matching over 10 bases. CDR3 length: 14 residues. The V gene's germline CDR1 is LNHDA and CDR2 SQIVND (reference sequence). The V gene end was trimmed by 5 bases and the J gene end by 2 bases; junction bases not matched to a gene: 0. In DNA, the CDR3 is TGTGCCAGTAGTGGGACAGGGGGCAATCAGCCCCAGCATTTT. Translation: CASSGTGGNQPQHF.

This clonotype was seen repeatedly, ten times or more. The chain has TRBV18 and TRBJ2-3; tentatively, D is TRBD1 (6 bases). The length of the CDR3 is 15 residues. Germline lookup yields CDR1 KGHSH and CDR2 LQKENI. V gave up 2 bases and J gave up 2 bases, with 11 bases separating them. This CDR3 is CASSPMGQSTDTQYF. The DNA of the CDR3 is TGTGCCAGCTCACCAATGGGACAATCCACAGATACGCAGTATTTT. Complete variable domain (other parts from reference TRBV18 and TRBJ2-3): NAGVMQNPRHLVRRRGQEARLRCSPMKGHSHVYWYRQLPEEGLKFMVYLQKENIIDESGMPKERFSAEFPKEGPSILRIQQVVRGDSAAYFCASSPMGQSTDTQYFGPGTRLTVL.

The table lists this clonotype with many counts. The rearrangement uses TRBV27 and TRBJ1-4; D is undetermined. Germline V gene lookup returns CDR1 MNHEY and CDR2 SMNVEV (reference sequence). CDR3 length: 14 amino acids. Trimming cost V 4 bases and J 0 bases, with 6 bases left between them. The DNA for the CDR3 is TGTGCCAGCAGTTCAATAACAACTAATGAAAAACTGTTTTTT. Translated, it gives CASSSITTNEKLFF.

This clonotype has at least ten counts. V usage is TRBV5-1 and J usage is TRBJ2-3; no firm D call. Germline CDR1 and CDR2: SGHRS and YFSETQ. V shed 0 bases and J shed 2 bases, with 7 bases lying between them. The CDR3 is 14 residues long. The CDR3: CASSLAQTTDTQYF. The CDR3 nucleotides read TGCGCCAGCAGCTTGGCCCAGACCACAGATACGCAGTATTTT. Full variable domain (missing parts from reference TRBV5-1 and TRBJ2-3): KAGVTQTPRYLIKTRGQQVTLSCSPISGHRSVSWYQQTPGQGLQFLFEYFSETQRNKGNFPGRFSGRQFSNSRSEMNVSTLELGDSALYLCASSLAQTTDTQYFGPGTRLTVL.

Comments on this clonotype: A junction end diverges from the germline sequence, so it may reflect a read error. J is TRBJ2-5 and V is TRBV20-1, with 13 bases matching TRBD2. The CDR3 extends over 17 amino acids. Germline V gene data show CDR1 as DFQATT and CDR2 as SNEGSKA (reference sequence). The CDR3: CGARDRLAGGHGETQYF. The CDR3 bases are TGCGGTGCTAGAGACCGACTAGCGGGAGGTCATGGGGAGACCCAGTACTTC.

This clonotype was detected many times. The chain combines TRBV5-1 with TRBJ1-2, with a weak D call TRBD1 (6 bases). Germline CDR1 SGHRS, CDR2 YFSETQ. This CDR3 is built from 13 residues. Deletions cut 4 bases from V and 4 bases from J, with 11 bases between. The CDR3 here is CASSDSDSYGYTF. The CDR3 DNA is TGCGCCAGCAGCGATTCGGACAGCTATGGCTACACCTTC. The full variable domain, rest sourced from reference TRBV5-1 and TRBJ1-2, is KAGVTQTPRYLIKTRGQQVTLSCSPISGHRSVSWYQQTPGQGLQFLFEYFSETQRNKGNFPGRFSGRQFSNSRSEMNVSTLELGDSALYLCASSDSDSYGYTFGSGTRLTVV.

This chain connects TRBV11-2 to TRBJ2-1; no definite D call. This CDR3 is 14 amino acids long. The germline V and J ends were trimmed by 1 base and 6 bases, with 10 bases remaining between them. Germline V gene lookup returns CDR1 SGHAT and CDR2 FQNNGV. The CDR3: CASSLGSASNEQFF. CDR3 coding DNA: TGTGCCAGCAGCTTAGGGTCTGCGTCCAATGAGCAGTTCTTC.

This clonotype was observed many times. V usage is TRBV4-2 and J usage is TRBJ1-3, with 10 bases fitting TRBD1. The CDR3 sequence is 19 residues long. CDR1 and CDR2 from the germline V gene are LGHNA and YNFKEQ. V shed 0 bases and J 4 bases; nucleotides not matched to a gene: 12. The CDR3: CASSQDAGTGDWFGNTIYF. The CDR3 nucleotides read TGTGCCAGCAGCCAAGATGCGGGGACAGGGGACTGGTTCGGAAACACCATATATTTT.

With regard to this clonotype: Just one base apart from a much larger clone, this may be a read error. The CDR3 region is CATSRVRGVSTEAFF. CDR3 nucleotides: TGTGCCACCAGCAGAGTGAGGGGGGTAAGTACTGAAGCTTTCTTT. V gene TRBV15 combines with J gene TRBJ1-1; D might be TRBD1 (6 bases). This CDR3 region has 15 residues. V was cut by 1 base and J by 5 bases, with 14 bases left in between. Germline values: CDR1 LNHNV, CDR2 YYDKDF (reference sequence).

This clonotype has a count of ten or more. CDR3 bases: TGTGCCAGCAGCTCCTTTTCAGGCTCCTACGAGCAGTACTTC. As protein: CASSSFSGSYEQYF. The genes are TRBV7-9 and TRBJ2-7; no clear D gene. Germline V gene data show CDR1 as SEHNR and CDR2 as FQNEAQ (reference sequence). This CDR3 region has 14 residues. Trimming stripped 4 bases from V and 0 bases from J, with 10 bases between.

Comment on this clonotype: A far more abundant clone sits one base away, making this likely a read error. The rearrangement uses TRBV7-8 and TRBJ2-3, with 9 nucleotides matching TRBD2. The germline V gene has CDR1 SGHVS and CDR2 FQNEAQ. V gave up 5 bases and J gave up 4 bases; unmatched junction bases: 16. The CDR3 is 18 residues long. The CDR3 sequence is CASSPQGAASGIADTQYF. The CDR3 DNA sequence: TGTGCCAGCAGCCCGCAAGGTGCGGCTAGCGGGATAGCAGATACGCAGTATTTT.

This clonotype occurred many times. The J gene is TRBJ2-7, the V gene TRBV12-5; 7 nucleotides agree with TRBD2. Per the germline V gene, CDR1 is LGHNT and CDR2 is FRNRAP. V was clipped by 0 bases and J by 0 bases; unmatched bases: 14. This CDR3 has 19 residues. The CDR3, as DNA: TGTGCTAGTGGTTTGGTACTAGGATTAGCGGGCCCGAGCTCCTACGAGCAGTACTTC. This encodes CASGLVLGLAGPSSYEQYF.

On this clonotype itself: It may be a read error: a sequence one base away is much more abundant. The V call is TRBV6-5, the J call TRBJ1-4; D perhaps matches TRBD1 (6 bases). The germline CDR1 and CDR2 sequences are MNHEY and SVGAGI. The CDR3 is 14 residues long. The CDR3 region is CASSSGTTNEKMFF. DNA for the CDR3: TGTGCCAGCAGTTCTGGGACAACTAATGAAAAAATGTTTTTT.

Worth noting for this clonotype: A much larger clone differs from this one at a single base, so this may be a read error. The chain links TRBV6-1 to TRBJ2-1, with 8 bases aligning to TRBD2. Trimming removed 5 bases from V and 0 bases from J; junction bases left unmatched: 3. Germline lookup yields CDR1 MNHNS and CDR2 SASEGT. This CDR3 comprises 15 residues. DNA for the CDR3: TGTGCCAGCAGTCAGACTAGCGTCTCCTACAATGAGCAGTTCTTC. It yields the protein CASSQTSVSYNEQFF.

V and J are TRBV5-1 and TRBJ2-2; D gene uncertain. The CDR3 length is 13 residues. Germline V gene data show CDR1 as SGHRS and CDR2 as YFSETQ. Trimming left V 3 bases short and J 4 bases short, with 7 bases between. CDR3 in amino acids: CASSSYVTGELFF. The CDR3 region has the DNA TGCGCCAGCAGCTCCTACGTCACCGGGGAGCTGTTTTTT.

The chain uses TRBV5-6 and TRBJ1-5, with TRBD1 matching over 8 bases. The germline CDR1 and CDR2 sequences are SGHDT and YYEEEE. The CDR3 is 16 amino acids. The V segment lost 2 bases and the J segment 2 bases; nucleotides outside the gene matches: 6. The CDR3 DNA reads TGTGCCAGCAGCTTTTCGTCAGGGGGCCGCAATCAGCCCCAGCATTTT. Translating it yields CASSFSSGGRNQPQHF.

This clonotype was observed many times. The CDR3 sequence is CASRSRGFIRGYTF. CDR3 nucleotide sequence: TGTGCCAGCAGGAGCAGGGGGTTTATTAGGGGCTACACCTTC. The chain combines TRBV7-2 with TRBJ1-2, with 7 nucleotides matching TRBD1. Germline V lookup: CDR1 SGHTA, CDR2 FQGNSA. The CDR3 runs to 14 residues. With 6 bases clipped from V and 8 bases from J, the junction kept 12 bases outside the gene matches.

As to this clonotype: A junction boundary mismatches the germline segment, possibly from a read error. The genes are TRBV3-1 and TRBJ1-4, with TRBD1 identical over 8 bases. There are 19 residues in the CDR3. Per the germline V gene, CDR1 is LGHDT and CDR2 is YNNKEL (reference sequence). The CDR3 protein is CVSSRTQGALALDFRKLFF. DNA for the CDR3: TGTGTCAGCAGCCGAACCCAGGGGGCGCTTGCACTGGACTTTCGGAAACTGTTTTTT. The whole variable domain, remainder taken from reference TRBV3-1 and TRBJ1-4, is DTAVSQTPKYLVTQMGNDKSIKCEQNLGHDTMYWYKQDSKKFLKIMFSYNNKELIINETVPNRFSPKSPDKAHLNLHINSLELGDSAVYFCVSSRTQGALALDFRKLFFGSGTQLSVL.